This passage covers 2 T cell receptor beta chains from one sample sequenced in a study of CD8 T cells in Susac syndrome. The RNA input was about 0.45 to 1 ug, and it was reverse transcribed with random hexamers. MiXCR, run by TCRdb on the immunoSEQ multiplex PCR reads, gives a single entry per CDR3 protein. The sample includes under 95,000 distinct CDR3 sequences, more than 85% of them seen just once. Sequenced: CD8+ T cells from PBMCs. The origin of the receptors is a human donor with Susac syndrome.

The rearrangement uses TRBV4-3 and TRBJ2-7; TRBD1 agrees at 9 bases. From germline, CDR1 is LGHNA and CDR2 YSLEER. This CDR3 comprises 15 residues. The ends lost 4 bases at V and 3 bases at J; junction bases unmatched: 7. The CDR3 nucleotides are TGCGCCAGCAGCCCCGAGACAGGGGGGCACTACGAGCAGTACTTC. This sequence encodes CASSPETGGHYEQYF.

The chain carries TRBV4-1 and TRBJ2-5, with no clear D. V lost 2 bases to trimming and J lost 5 bases, with 15 bases between them. Per the germline V gene, CDR1 is MGHRA and CDR2 is YSYEKL. The CDR3 loop spans 15 amino acids. CDR3 in amino acids: CASSQSVLYLETQYF. CDR3 nucleotides: TGCGCCAGCAGCCAATCGGTACTCTATCTGGAGACCCAGTACTTC.